These T cell receptor beta chains were read from a single sample in a study of cytomegalovirus exposure and HLA in healthy donors. Repertoires were generated with immunoSEQ multiplex PCR, while TCRdb's copy carries only in-frame clones and drops some. The profile covers 150,000 to 200,000 clones, with about 82% appearing a single time and around 1.5% taken by the ten largest. The source material was PBMCs. The receptors originated from a man between 18 and 35 years old in good health and CMV-seronegative. Both conserved end residues are part of each CDR3. The D gene is left open where the match is weak. Size tells how often a clone was seen (once, few, many) or the class of an expanded clone, and some rows leave it out.

>.|TRBJ2-1|.|TRBV5-1
CASSGRQESSYNEQFF
TGCGCCAGCAGCGGACGACAGGAAAGCTCCTACAATGAGCAGTTCTTC
>few|TRBJ2-7|TRBD2|TRBV19
CASTPAGGVDGLYEQYF
TGTGCCAGTACCCCCGCGGGGGGGGTAGATGGGCTCTACGAGCAGTACTTC
>.|TRBJ2-1|.|TRBV5-4
CASSLPGGNEQFF
TGTGCCAGCAGCTTACCAGGCGGGAATGAGCAGTTCTTC
>few|TRBJ2-7|TRBD1|TRBV2
CASRARDRASSRSYEQYF
TGTGCCAGCAGAGCCCGGGACAGGGCATCAAGTCGGTCCTACGAGCAGTACTTC
>once|TRBJ2-2|.|TRBV9
CASSVEGLATGELFF
TGTGCCAGCAGCGTAGAGGGTCTAGCCACCGGGGAGCTGTTTTTT
>few|TRBJ1-1|TRBD1|TRBV30
CAWSGGTVNTEAFF
TGTGCCTGGAGTGGGGGGACAGTCAACACTGAAGCTTTCTTT
>once|TRBJ1-3|TRBD1|TRBV10-3
CAISALRDTGTGGSLSGNTIYF
TGTGCCATCAGTGCCCTCCGGGACACCGGGACAGGGGGCTCCCTCTCTGGAAACACCATATATTTT
>.|TRBJ1-1|.|TRBV9
CASSPRVEGVGEAFF
TGTGCCAGCAGCCCCCGGGTGGAGGGCGTGGGTGAAGCTTTCTTT
>.|TRBJ2-1|TRBD2|TRBV6-1
CASSETWGLAGLPFCEQFF
TGTGCCAGCAGTGAAACCTGGGGACTAGCGGGGCTTCCTTTTTGTGAGCAGTTCTTC
>.|TRBJ1-1|.|TRBV5-1
CASSLGLGQFSNTEAFF
TGCGCCAGCAGCTTGGGACTCGGTCAGTTCTCGAACACTGAAGCTTTCTTT
>.|TRBJ2-1|TRBD2|TRBV7-9
CASSGVGTSGGPQLF
TGTGCCAGCAGCGGAGTAGGGACTAGCGGGGGGCCCCAACTCTTC
>.|TRBJ2-5|.|TRBV7-9
CASSVPRGVQETQYF
TGTGCCAGCAGCGTACCCAGGGGGGTCCAGGAGACCCAGTACTTC
>.|TRBJ1-4|.|TRBV28
CASSSGAVEKLFF
TGTGCCAGCAGTTCAGGGGCAGTAGAAAAACTGTTTTTT
>.|TRBJ2-7|TRBD1|TRBV28
CASSSPGQGSNEQYF
TGTGCCAGCAGCTCGCCGGGACAGGGTAGCAACGAGCAGTACTTC
>.|TRBJ1-6|.|TRBV5-1
CASSRTANSYNSPLHF
TGCGCCAGCAGTCGGACAGCCAACTCCTATAATTCACCCCTCCACTTT
>.|TRBJ2-7|TRBD1|TRBV19
CASSIRGTVYEQYF
TGTGCCAGTAGTATACGTGGGACAGTCTACGAGCAGTACTTC
>.|TRBJ1-2|TRBD1|TRBV15
CATSRDFGTGGGYTF
TGTGCCACCAGCAGAGATTTTGGGACAGGGGGGGGCTACACCTTC
>.|TRBJ1-2|TRBD1|TRBV30
CAWKVVGGQGARHYGYTF
TGTGCCTGGAAGGTGGTGGGGGGACAGGGGGCGAGGCACTATGGCTACACCTTC
>.|TRBJ2-3|TRBD1|TRBV4-1
CASSQDRTGGRSTDTQYF
TGCGCCAGCAGCCAAGATAGGACAGGGGGTAGGAGCACAGATACGCAGTATTTT
>once|TRBJ2-5|.|TRBV9
CASSPGLLQETQYF
TGTGCCAGCAGCCCCGGACTGCTCCAAGAGACCCAGTACTTC
>.|TRBJ1-2|.|TRBV10-3
CAISESAVNYGYTF
TGTGCCATCAGTGAGTCGGCTGTTAACTATGGCTACACCTTC
>.|TRBJ1-4|.|TRBV29-1
CSVELGAMKKLFF
TGCAGCGTTGAGCTGGGGGCTATGAAAAAACTGTTTTTT
>.|TRBJ2-7|.|TRBV27
CASSEALQGEQYF
TGTGCCAGTTCGGAGGCCCTCCAAGGCGAGCAGTACTTC
>.|TRBJ1-1|.|TRBV30
CAWSALSRRPGAEAFF
TGTGCCTGGAGTGCACTCAGCCGACGGCCAGGGGCTGAAGCTTTCTTT
>once|TRBJ2-3|TRBD2|TRBV9
CASSISGGGTDTQYF
TGTGCCAGCAGCATTAGCGGGGGGGGAACAGATACGCAGTATTTT
>.|TRBJ1-5|.|TRBV5-3
CARSSTPRYSNQPQHF
TGTGCCAGAAGCTCAACGCCGAGGTATAGCAATCAGCCCCAGCATTTT
>.|TRBJ2-5|TRBD2|TRBV5-4
CASSLTSGEPGTQYF
TGTGCCAGCAGCCTAACTAGCGGGGAACCAGGGACCCAGTACTTC
>.|TRBJ1-1|.|TRBV7-2
CASSPIPSQAFF
TGTGCCAGCAGCCCGATCCCGAGCCAAGCTTTCTTT
>.|TRBJ2-2|.|TRBV27
CASSQPGQNTGELFF
TGTGCCAGCAGCCAACCGGGACAGAACACCGGGGAGCTGTTTTTT
>.|TRBJ1-1|TRBD1|TRBV7-8
CASSLSPFDRANTEAFF
TGTGCCAGCAGCTTATCACCCTTCGACAGGGCTAACACTGAAGCTTTCTTT
>.|TRBJ1-1|.|TRBV19
CASSTRGGGKPEAFF
TGTGCCAGTAGTACCCGGGGAGGGGGTAAGCCTGAAGCTTTCTTT
>.|TRBJ1-4|.|TRBV7-8
CASSLVLQPGAELFF
TGTGCCAGCAGCTTAGTCTTGCAGCCTGGTGCGGAACTGTTTTTT
>.|TRBJ2-5|.|TRBV5-1
CASSLEGGGETQYF
TGCGCCAGCAGCTTGGAAGGGGGGGGAGAGACCCAGTACTTC
>.|TRBJ2-7|.|TRBV28
CASRFGLLRPYEQYF
TGTGCCAGCAGGTTTGGACTACTCCGACCCTACGAGCAGTACTTC
>.|TRBJ2-1|TRBD1|TRBV27
CASRPPGTGYNEQFF
TGTGCCAGCAGGCCCCCCGGGACAGGGTACAATGAGCAGTTCTTC
>.|TRBJ2-7|TRBD2|TRBV5-1
CASRTGPAGGPYEQYF
TGCGCCAGCAGGACGGGCCCAGCGGGAGGGCCCTACGAGCAGTACTTC
>.|TRBJ1-1|.|TRBV6-5
CASSWERNTEAFF
TGTGCCAGCAGTTGGGAGAGGAACACTGAAGCTTTCTTT
>.|TRBJ2-1|.|TRBV7-3
CASSPSGLASNEQFF
TGTGCCAGCAGCCCCAGCGGTCTAGCGAGCAATGAGCAGTTCTTC
>.|TRBJ2-7|TRBD1|TRBV5-4
CASRDRGGEQYF
TGTGCCAGCAGAGACAGGGGTGGCGAGCAGTACTTC
>few|TRBJ1-1|.|TRBV27
CASSSSPNTEAFF
TGTGCCAGCAGCTCCTCCCCGAACACTGAAGCTTTCTTT
>few|TRBJ2-7|.|TRBV5-6
CASSLEGYEQYF
TGTGCCAGCAGCTTAGAGGGCTACGAGCAGTACTTC
>.|TRBJ1-5|.|TRBV19
CASSRGGSWDLGRNQPQHF
TGTGCCAGTAGTAGAGGGGGTTCGTGGGACCTGGGCCGCAATCAGCCCCAGCATTTT
>.|TRBJ2-7|TRBD2|TRBV5-1
CASCLAGGSYEQYF
TGCGCCAGCTGTCTAGCGGGGGGTTCCTACGAGCAGTACTTC
>.|TRBJ1-5|.|TRBV7-9
CASSNTGVQPQHF
TGTGCCAGCAGCAATACAGGAGTCCAGCCCCAGCATTTT
>few|TRBJ2-7|.|TRBV9
CASSVDGASYEQYF
TGTGCCAGCAGCGTAGATGGGGCCTCCTACGAGCAGTACTTC
>.|TRBJ2-1|.|TRBV6-4
CASSEDFMGLQAYNEQFF
TGTGCCAGCAGTGAAGACTTCATGGGACTCCAGGCCTACAATGAGCAGTTCTTC